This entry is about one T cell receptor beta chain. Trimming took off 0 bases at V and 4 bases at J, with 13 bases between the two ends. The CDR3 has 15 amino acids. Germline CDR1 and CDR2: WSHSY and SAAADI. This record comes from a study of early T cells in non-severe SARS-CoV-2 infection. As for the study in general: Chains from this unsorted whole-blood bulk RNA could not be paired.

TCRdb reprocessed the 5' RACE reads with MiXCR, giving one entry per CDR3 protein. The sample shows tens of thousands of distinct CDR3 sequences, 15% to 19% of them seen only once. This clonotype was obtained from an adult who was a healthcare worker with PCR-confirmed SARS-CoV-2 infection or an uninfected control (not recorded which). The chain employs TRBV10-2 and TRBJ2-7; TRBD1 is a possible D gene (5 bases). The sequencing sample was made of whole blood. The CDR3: CASSESLRGMYEQYF. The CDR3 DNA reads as TGCGCCAGCAGTGAGTCTCTAAGGGGAATGTACGAGCAGTACTTC.